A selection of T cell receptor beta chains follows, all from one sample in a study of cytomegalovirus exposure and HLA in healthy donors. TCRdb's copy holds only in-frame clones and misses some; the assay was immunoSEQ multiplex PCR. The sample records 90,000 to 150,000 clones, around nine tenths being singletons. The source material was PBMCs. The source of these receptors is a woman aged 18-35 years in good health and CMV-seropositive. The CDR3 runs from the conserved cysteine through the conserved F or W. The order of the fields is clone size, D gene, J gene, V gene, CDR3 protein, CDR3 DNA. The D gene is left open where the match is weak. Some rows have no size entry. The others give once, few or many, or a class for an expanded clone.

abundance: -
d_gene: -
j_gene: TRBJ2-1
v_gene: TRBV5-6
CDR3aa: CASSLGEAGEQFF
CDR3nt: TGTGCCAGCAGCTTGGGGGAGGCGGGTGAGCAGTTCTTC

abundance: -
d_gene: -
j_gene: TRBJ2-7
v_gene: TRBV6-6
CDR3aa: CASRHTAREKTYEQYF
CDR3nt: TGTGCCAGCAGACACACAGCCAGGGAAAAAACCTACGAGCAGTACTTC

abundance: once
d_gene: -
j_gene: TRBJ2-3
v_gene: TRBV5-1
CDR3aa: CASSLALARDTQYF
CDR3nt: TGCGCCAGCAGCTTGGCACTAGCACGGGATACGCAGTATTTT

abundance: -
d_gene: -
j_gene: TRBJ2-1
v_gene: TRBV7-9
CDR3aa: CASSSRDSRNEQFF
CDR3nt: TGTGCCAGCAGCTCCCGGGACTCCCGTAATGAGCAGTTCTTC

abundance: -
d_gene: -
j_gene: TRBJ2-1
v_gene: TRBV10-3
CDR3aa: CAITAGRGPYNEQFF
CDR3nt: TGTGCCATCACTGCCGGGCGGGGGCCTTACAATGAGCAGTTCTTC

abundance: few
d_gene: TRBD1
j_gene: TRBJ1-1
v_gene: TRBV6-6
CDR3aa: CASRDRVGNTEAFF
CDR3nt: TGTGCCAGCAGGGACAGGGTAGGGAACACTGAAGCTTTCTTT

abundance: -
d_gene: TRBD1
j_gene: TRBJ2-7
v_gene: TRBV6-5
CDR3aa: CASSYGQGGSYEQYF
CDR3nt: TGTGCCAGCAGTTACGGACAGGGCGGGTCATACGAGCAGTACTTC

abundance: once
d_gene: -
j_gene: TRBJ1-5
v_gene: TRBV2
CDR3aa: CASRLTTGSGQPQHF
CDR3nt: TGTGCCAGCAGGCTGACTACAGGGTCCGGGCAGCCCCAGCATTTT

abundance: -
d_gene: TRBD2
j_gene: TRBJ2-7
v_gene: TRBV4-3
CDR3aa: CASSQGLAVYEQYF
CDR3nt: TGCGCCAGCAGCCAAGGCCTAGCGGTCTACGAGCAGTACTTC

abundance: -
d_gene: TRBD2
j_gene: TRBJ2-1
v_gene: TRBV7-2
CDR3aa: CASRLAGAVYNEQFF
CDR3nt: TGTGCCAGCAGACTAGCGGGAGCCGTCTACAATGAGCAGTTCTTC

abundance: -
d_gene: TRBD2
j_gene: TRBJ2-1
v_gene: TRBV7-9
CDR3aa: CASSLLNAGGHEQFF
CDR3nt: TGTGCCAGCAGCTTGTTGAACGCGGGGGGGCATGAGCAGTTCTTC

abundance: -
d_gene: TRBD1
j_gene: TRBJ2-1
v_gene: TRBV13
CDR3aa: CASRQGQVNYNEQFF
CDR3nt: TGTGCCAGCAGACAAGGACAGGTTAACTACAATGAGCAGTTCTTC

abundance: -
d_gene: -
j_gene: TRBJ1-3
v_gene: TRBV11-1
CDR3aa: CASSPGGSSSGNTIYF
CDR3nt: TGTGCCAGCAGCCCGGGAGGTTCCAGCTCTGGAAACACCATATATTTT

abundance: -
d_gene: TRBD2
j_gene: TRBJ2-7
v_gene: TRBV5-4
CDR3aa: CASSSRGLADYEQYF
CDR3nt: TGTGCCAGCAGCTCGAGGGGCCTAGCGGACTACGAGCAGTACTTC